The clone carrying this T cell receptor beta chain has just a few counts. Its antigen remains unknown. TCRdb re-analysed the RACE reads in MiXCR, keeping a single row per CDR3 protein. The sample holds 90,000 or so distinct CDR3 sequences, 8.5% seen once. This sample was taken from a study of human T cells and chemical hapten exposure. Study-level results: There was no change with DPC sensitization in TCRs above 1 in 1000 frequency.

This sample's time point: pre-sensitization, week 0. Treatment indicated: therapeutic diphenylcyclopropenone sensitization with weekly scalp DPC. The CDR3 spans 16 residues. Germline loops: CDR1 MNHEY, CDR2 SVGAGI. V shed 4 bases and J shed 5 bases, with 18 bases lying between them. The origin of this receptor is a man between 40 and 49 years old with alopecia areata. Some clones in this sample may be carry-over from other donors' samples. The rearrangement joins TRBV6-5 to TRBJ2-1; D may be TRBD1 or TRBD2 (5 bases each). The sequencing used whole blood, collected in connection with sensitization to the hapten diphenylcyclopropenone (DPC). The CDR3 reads CASSSLGDPIHNEQFF. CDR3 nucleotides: TGTGCCAGCAGTTCACTAGGGGATCCTATACACAATGAGCAGTTCTTC.